Presented here are 26 T cell receptor beta chains from one specimen sequenced in a study of molecular identifiers for immune sequencing clone quantification. TCRdb analysed the PCR reads with MiXCR anew, one entry per CDR3 protein. The sample carries over 65,000 distinct CDR3 sequences, more than 20% recorded once. Sequences were obtained from naive CD8+ T cells from blood, with Jurkat cell RNA spiked in. The subset denotes: FACS-sorted CD8+CD4-CCR7+CD45RA+ naive T cells. The receptor source for this set is a human donor in good health. Some libraries in this study had Jurkat cell RNA spiked in.

This clonotype was detected only a few times. At one boundary the junction diverges from the germline segment, which might be a read error. V usage is TRBV9 and J usage is TRBJ2-7; D is unclear. The CDR3 runs 14 residues. Germline CDR1 is SGDLS and CDR2 is YYNGEE. CDR3 loop: CAGSVESYAYEQYF. Written as DNA, the CDR3 is TGTGCCGGCAGCGTAGAGTCCTATGCCTACGAGCAGTACTTC.

This clonotype occurred a few times. The CDR3 DNA is TGTGCCAGCACCCCTTCGTGGGGGGAAAATAGCAATCAGCCCCAGCATTTT. This gives the protein CASTPSWGENSNQPQHF. This chain connects TRBV6-2 or TRBV6-3 to TRBJ1-5; maybe TRBD1 (5 bases). V was clipped by 7 bases and J by 0 bases, with 19 bases between them. The CDR3 is 17 amino acids. Germline CDR1 and CDR2: MNHEY and SVGEGT.

This clonotype showed up many times. This chain joins TRBV6-5 and TRBJ2-5, with D unresolved. V shed 0 bases and J shed 2 bases, with 10 bases lying between them. This CDR3 has 15 residues. Germline V lookup: CDR1 MNHEY, CDR2 SVGAGI. CDR3: CASSYSNGPQETQYF. CDR3 DNA sequence: TGTGCCAGCAGTTACTCGAATGGGCCACAAGAGACCCAGTACTTC.

The rearrangement links TRBV20-1 to TRBJ2-1, with 10 bases aligning to TRBD2. Losses at the gene ends were 3 bases for V and 8 bases for J; bases not matched to a gene: 1. The germline V gene has CDR1 DFQATT and CDR2 SNEGSKA (reference sequence). The CDR3 has 12 residues. The CDR3 protein is CSARTSGHEQFF. Written as DNA, the CDR3 is TGCAGTGCTAGGACTAGCGGGCATGAGCAGTTCTTC.

This clonotype was observed a few times. V gene TRBV6-5 combines with J gene TRBJ2-5, with TRBD2 as a possible D gene (5 bases). Germline values: CDR1 MNHEY, CDR2 SVGAGI. The CDR3 has 16 amino acids. Between the trimmed V and J ends, which lost 0 bases and 1 base, there was a span of 12 bases. The CDR3 here is CASSYSGGLRQETQYF. In DNA form, the CDR3 reads TGTGCCAGCAGTTACTCGGGCGGACTCCGCCAAGAGACCCAGTACTTC.

Ten or more counts support this clonotype. The chain has TRBV4-3 and TRBJ2-3; D unclear. Germline V gives CDR1 LGHNA, CDR2 YSLEER. V was pared by 5 bases and J by 4 bases, with 10 bases between. This CDR3 has 13 residues. CDR3 bases: TGCGCCAGCAGCGGGGTGTTGGCAGATACGCAGTATTTT. Protein sequence: CASSGVLADTQYF.

This clonotype was seen only a few times. This chain links TRBV12-3 or TRBV12-4 with TRBJ1-1; D is possibly TRBD1 (5 bases). The CDR3 totals 13 residues. V was clipped by 6 bases and J by 6 bases, with 14 bases between them. The CDR3 DNA reads TGTGCCAGCAGGGTTACAGGATTCTCTGAAGCTTTCTTT. Its protein is CASRVTGFSEAFF.

This clonotype was counted once. This clone may be a read error of a much larger clone one base away. This chain connects TRBV4-1 to TRBJ2-2, with D perhaps TRBD2 (6 bases). CDR3 size: 15 residues. V was cut by 1 base and J by 7 bases, with 13 bases left in between. Germline V gene sequence: CDR1 MGHRA, CDR2 YSYEKL. In DNA form, the CDR3 reads TGCGCCAGCAGCCAAGTCAAGGGGAGGAGCGGGGAGCTGTTTTTT. It codes for CASSQVKGRSGELFF.

Points on this clonotype: A much larger clone differs from this one at a single base, so this may be a read error. Given the absence of the conserved phenylalanine or tryptophan at the CDR3 end, a read error is likely. The rearrangement uses TRBV28 and TRBJ2-3, with D unclear. CDR3 length: 14 amino acids. The germline CDR1 and CDR2 sequences are MDHEN and SYDVKM. Trimming stripped 7 bases from V and 0 bases from J, with 11 bases between. The CDR3 DNA reads as TGTGCCAGCATTCCTCGGATTAGCACAGATACGCAGTATTCT. This gives the protein CASIPRISTDTQYS.

About this clonotype: A read error is possible here, since a much larger clone lies one base away. V and J are TRBV28 and TRBJ2-3; no reliable D call. In germline, CDR1 is MDHEN, CDR2 SYDVKM. This CDR3 spans 13 amino acids. The CDR3 region is CAGSLQTTDTQYF. The CDR3 DNA reads TGTGCCGGCAGCCTCCAGACCACAGATACGCAGTATTTT.

This clonotype was seen at least ten times. The chain uses TRBV15 and TRBJ2-5; D is unresolved. The germline V gene encodes CDR1 LNHNV and CDR2 YYDKDF (reference sequence). V lost 3 bases to trimming and J lost 2 bases, with 7 bases between them. The CDR3 runs to 13 residues. CDR3 region: CATSSKIQETQYF. Written as DNA, the CDR3 is TGTGCCACCAGCAGCAAGATACAAGAGACCCAGTACTTC. Variable domain in full (rest from reference TRBV15 and TRBJ2-5): DAMVIQNPRYQVTQFGKPVTLSCSQTLNHNVMYWYQQKSSQAPKLLFHYYDKDFNNEADTPDNFQSRRPNTSFCFLDIRSPGLGDTAMYLCATSSKIQETQYFGPGTRLLVL.

This clonotype was seen many times. The V call is TRBV6-5, the J call TRBJ2-5; perhaps TRBD1 as D (6 bases). Trimming took 0 bases from V and 5 from J, leaving 10 bases between them. Germline assignment: CDR1 MNHEY and CDR2 SVGAGI. The CDR3 runs 14 residues. DNA for the CDR3: TGTGCCAGCAGTTACTCCGCAGGGGCGGAGACCCAGTACTTC. The encoded protein is CASSYSAGAETQYF.

This clonotype occurred many times. The chain joins TRBV6-6 to TRBJ2-5, with 13 bases that match TRBD2. Trimming removed 0 bases from V and 2 bases from J; junction bases left unmatched: 3. From germline, CDR1 is MNHNY and CDR2 SVGAGI (reference sequence). The CDR3 length is 17 residues. The CDR3 DNA reads as TGTGCCAGCAGTTACTCGCCGGGACTAGCGGGACAAGAGACCCAGTACTTC. Translated, it gives CASSYSPGLAGQETQYF.

The sample holds many counts of this clonotype. The genes are TRBV10-2 and TRBJ2-3, with 14 bases that match TRBD2. Germline V gene data show CDR1 as WSHSY and CDR2 as SAAADI. This CDR3 is built from 14 residues. After removal of 10 bases from V and 4 bases from J, the junction contained 4 bases not matched to a gene. CDR3 nucleotides: TGCGCCATCGGGACTAGCGGGGGACCAGATACGCAGTATTTT. Its translation: CAIGTSGGPDTQYF.

The chain links TRBV9 to TRBJ2-2; D might be TRBD2 (5 bases). CDR1 SGDLS and CDR2 YYNGEE come from the germline V gene. V lost 2 bases and J lost 7, with 9 bases in between. The length of the CDR3 is 13 residues. CDR3 residues: CASSVGIGGELFF. DNA for the CDR3: TGTGCCAGCAGCGTCGGGATTGGCGGGGAGCTGTTTTTT.

This clonotype has only a few counts. This chain connects TRBV27 to TRBJ1-4; D gene unclear. This CDR3 is 15 amino acids long. Trimming stripped 4 bases from V and 5 bases from J, with 14 bases between. The germline V gene has CDR1 MNHEY and CDR2 SMNVEV (reference sequence). As DNA, the CDR3 is TGTGCCAGCAGTTCGTGGACGGGTGCGAATGAAAAACTGTTTTTT. It encodes CASSSWTGANEKLFF.

Concerning this clonotype: A clone one base away is much larger, so this may be a read error. The DNA for the CDR3 is TGTGCCAGCAGTGGTAGAGAAGGGCCCCAGCATTTT. This sequence encodes CASSGREGPQHF. V gene TRBV6-5 combines with J gene TRBJ1-5; no clear D gene. The CDR3 loop spans 12 amino acids. CDR1 is MNHEY and CDR2 is SVGAGI in the germline V gene. Trimming stripped 5 bases from V and 9 bases from J, with 11 bases between.

This clonotype was recorded at least ten times. The chain uses TRBV19 and TRBJ1-5; no clear D. This CDR3 contains 14 residues. Trimming removed 6 bases at V and 5 bases at J, with 14 bases between. Germline CDR1 is LNHDA and CDR2 is SQIVND (reference sequence). This CDR3 reads CASRAWEGDQPQHF. The CDR3 DNA is TGTGCCAGTAGAGCATGGGAGGGCGATCAGCCCCAGCATTTT.

This sequence joins TRBV28 and TRBJ2-7; D ambiguous. The germline gives CDR1 MDHEN, CDR2 SYDVKM. This CDR3 spans 11 amino acids. V dropped 5 bases and J dropped 2 bases, with 4 bases sitting between them. The CDR3 nucleotides read TGTGCCAGCAGTCTAACCTACGAGCAGTACTTC. Its protein product is CASSLTYEQYF.

With respect to this clonotype: It may be a read error: a sequence one base away is much more abundant. The final CDR3 position lacks the conserved phenylalanine or tryptophan, pointing to a likely read error. The rearrangement joins TRBV28 to TRBJ1-1; no definite D call. CDR3 length equals 12 residues. Trimming removed 5 bases at V and 3 bases at J, with 7 bases between. Germline V gives CDR1 MDHEN, CDR2 SYDVKM. CDR3 coding DNA: TGTGCCAGCAGTGGATGGTACACTGAAGCTTTCTCT. Its translation is CASSGWYTEAFS.

Worth noting for this clonotype: At one boundary the junction diverges from the germline segment, which might be a read error. The chain recombines TRBV29-1 with TRBJ2-2, with a weak D call TRBD1 (6 bases). Looked up from germline, CDR1 is SQVTM and CDR2 is ANQGSEA. The CDR3 is 13 residues long. CDR3 nucleotide sequence: TGCAACGTTGAAGTTACAGGGACCGGGGAGCTGTTTTTT. Protein product: CNVEVTGTGELFF.

Turning to this clonotype: Since the CDR3 does not end with the conserved phenylalanine or tryptophan, this likely comes from a read error. The chain carries TRBV7-9 and TRBJ1-5; D gene ambiguous. V was trimmed by 1 base and J by 4 bases, leaving 5 bases between them. The CDR3 is 13 amino acids. Germline assignment: CDR1 SEHNR and CDR2 FQNEAQ (reference sequence). In nucleotides, the CDR3 is TGTGCCAGCAGCTTAGGCGATAATCAGCCCCAGCATCTT. As protein: CASSLGDNQPQHL.

In this sample, this clonotype turned up many times. The chain is built from TRBV15 and TRBJ2-7; possible D gene TRBD2, 5 bases. Trimming shortened V by 3 bases and J by 4 bases, and 10 bases separated the two germline ends. The germline V gene has CDR1 LNHNV and CDR2 YYDKDF (reference sequence). CDR3 length: 13 residues. CDR3 nucleotides: TGTGCCACCAGCAGCGACCGGGATTACGAGCAGTACTTC. Protein sequence: CATSSDRDYEQYF.

The J gene is TRBJ2-3, the V gene TRBV19; D may be TRBD2 (6 bases). Germline-derived CDR1 and CDR2 are LNHDA and SQIVND (reference sequence). Deletions cut 4 bases from V and 2 bases from J, with 16 bases between. The CDR3 extends over 16 amino acids. In nucleotides, the CDR3 is TGTGCCAGTAGTAAAGGACTACTAGCTCTCACAGATACGCAGTATTTT. Its protein is CASSKGLLALTDTQYF.

This clonotype was seen ten or more times. The V call is TRBV4-3, the J call TRBJ2-3; the D is unclear. CDR3 length equals 14 residues. The V end was cut by 0 bases, the J end by 10 bases, with 14 bases between. CDR1 is LGHNA and CDR2 is YSLEER in the germline V gene. The CDR3 sequence: CASSQDLVADAQYF. The CDR3 bases are TGCGCCAGCAGCCAAGATCTTGTAGCCGATGCGCAGTATTTT.

V and J are TRBV14 and TRBJ2-7, with a possible D match to TRBD2 (6 bases). The CDR3 loop spans 12 amino acids. CDR1 and CDR2 from the germline V gene are SGHDN and FVKESK. V lost 4 bases, J lost 6 bases, and 10 bases lay in between. CDR3 DNA: TGTGCCAGCAGCCCAGGAGGGAGCGAGCAGTACTTC. Its translation: CASSPGGSEQYF.